Each of the 30 T cell receptor beta chains below was sequenced from the same sample in a study of control samples from healthy donors and cancer patients. Using immunoSEQ multiplex PCR, the repertoire was profiled, and TCRdb retains in-frame clones only, with some absent. This table has about 130,000 clones, about 93% appearing once. Material for sequencing was blood. The receptors originated from a middle-aged man in good health.

This sequence joins TRBV11-1 and TRBJ2-3; D gene uncertain. This CDR3 is built from 12 residues. Trimming took off 0 bases at V and 4 bases at J, with 2 bases between the two ends. Germline values: CDR1 SGHAT, CDR2 FQDESV (reference sequence). CDR3 nucleotide sequence: TGTGCCAGCAGCTTAGCTGCAGATACGCAGTATTTT. As protein: CASSLAADTQYF.

The J gene is TRBJ2-3, the V gene TRBV5-6; TRBD1 might be the D (5 bases). V was cut by 1 base and J by 2 bases, with 17 bases left in between. Germline V CDR1 and CDR2: SGHDT, YYEEEE. This CDR3 spans 17 amino acids. CDR3 DNA sequence: TGTGCCAGCAGCTTGTTCCGACAGATCCCGTCCACAGATACGCAGTATTTT. Residues: CASSLFRQIPSTDTQYF.

This chain connects TRBV4-1 to TRBJ2-7; tentative D call: TRBD1 (6 bases). The CDR3 covers 13 residues. Germline V gives CDR1 MGHRA, CDR2 YSYEKL. The V end was cut by 6 bases, the J end by 4 bases, with 13 bases between. The CDR3: CASSGQLLYEQYF. Written as DNA, the CDR3 is TGCGCCAGCAGTGGACAGCTTCTATACGAGCAGTACTTC.

The rearrangement links TRBV6-6 to TRBJ1-6; 9 bases match TRBD1. CDR1 is MNHNY, CDR2 SVGAGI, per germline (reference sequence). The CDR3 totals 15 residues. Trimming took 2 bases from V and 7 from J; bases not matched to a gene: 3. The chain's CDR3 is CASSYLGQGNSPLHF. The CDR3 DNA reads as TGTGCCAGCAGTTACCTCGGACAGGGGAATTCACCCCTCCACTTT.

The gene calls are TRBV13 and TRBJ2-3; D not certain. V shed 5 bases and J shed 3 bases, with 6 bases lying between them. Looked up from germline, CDR1 is PRHDT and CDR2 is FYEKMQ (reference sequence). The CDR3 consists of 12 residues. CDR3 amino acids: CASSLRTDTQYF. The CDR3 DNA follows: TGTGCCAGCAGCCTTCGTACAGATACGCAGTATTTT. Variable domain in full (rest from reference TRBV13 and TRBJ2-3): AAGVIQSPRHLIKEKRETATLKCYPIPRHDTVYWYQQGPGQDPQFLISFYEKMQSDKGSIPDRFSAQQFSDYHSELNMSSLELGDSALYFCASSLRTDTQYFGPGTRLTVL.

The V and J genes are TRBV6-5 and TRBJ1-6; D unclear. The V end lost 8 bases, the J end lost 4 bases, and 9 bases lay between the germline ends. The germline V gene has CDR1 MNHEY and CDR2 SVGAGI. This CDR3 spans 13 amino acids. The CDR3 bases are TGTGCCAGCCGGTCGCATTATAATTCACCCCTCCACTTT. Translating gives CASRSHYNSPLHF.

This clone was recorded only once. The CDR3 spells CASSELLGGRGEAFF. CDR3 bases: TGTGCCAGCAGTGAATTGCTGGGCGGGCGTGGTGAAGCTTTCTTT. The chain joins TRBV2 to TRBJ1-1, with no clear D. The germline V and J ends were trimmed by 2 bases and 7 bases, with 17 bases remaining between them. The CDR3 is made up of 15 amino acids. Germline V gives CDR1 SNHLY, CDR2 FYNNEI.

This chain connects TRBV27 to TRBJ1-2; D is ambiguous. V gave up 10 bases and J gave up 2 bases, with 17 bases separating them. Germline V CDR1 and CDR2: MNHEY, SMNVEV (reference sequence). This CDR3 is 14 amino acids long. The CDR3, as DNA: TGTGCCACCCGGTCCGCGGGTCACAACTATGGCTACACCTTC. It is translated as CATRSAGHNYGYTF.

The genes are TRBV28 and TRBJ1-6; D call uncertain. CDR1 MDHEN and CDR2 SYDVKM come from the germline V gene. With 4 bases removed from V and 7 bases from J, the gap between germline ends came to 8 bases. CDR3 length equals 13 residues. This CDR3 is CASSSSPNSPLHF. The CDR3 nucleotides read TGTGCCAGCAGTTCCTCTCCCAATTCACCCCTCCACTTT. Supplemented by reference TRBV28 and TRBJ1-6, the full variable domain reads DVKVTQSSRYLVKRTGEKVFLECVQDMDHENMFWYRQDPGLGLRLIYFSYDVKMKEKGDIPEGYSVSREKKERFSLILESASTNQTSMYLCASSSSPNSPLHFGNGTRLTVT.

V usage is TRBV5-1 and J usage is TRBJ1-1; D is uncertain. V lost 4 bases to trimming and J lost 1 base, with 20 bases between them. CDR1 and CDR2 (germline): SGHRS, YFSETQ. There are 17 residues in the CDR3. The CDR3 reads CASSPGLLRYENTEAFF. In DNA form, the CDR3 reads TGCGCCAGCAGCCCCGGATTATTAAGGTATGAGAACACTGAAGCTTTCTTT.

The chain has TRBV7-3 and TRBJ2-3, with a possible D match to TRBD2 (5 bases). Between the trimmed V and J ends, which lost 2 bases and 2 bases, there was a span of 11 bases. Germline CDR1 SGHTA, CDR2 FQGTGA. The CDR3 extends over 15 amino acids. CDR3 loop: CASSLRGFNTDTQYF. In DNA, the CDR3 is TGTGCCAGCAGCTTACGGGGTTTCAACACAGATACGCAGTATTTT.

The gene calls are TRBV14 and TRBJ1-6; no reliable D call. This CDR3 comprises 17 residues. V was trimmed by 4 bases and J by 9 bases, leaving 22 bases between them. CDR1 is SGHDN and CDR2 is FVKESK in the germline V gene. CDR3 protein: CASSPRAGPVGRSPLHF. The CDR3 region has the DNA TGTGCCAGCAGCCCCCGGGCCGGGCCAGTCGGTCGTTCACCCCTCCACTTT.

The count of this clone is one. J is TRBJ2-7 and V is TRBV3-1 (or the pseudogene TRBV3-2), with D unclear. The germline gives CDR1 LGHDT, CDR2 YNNKEL (reference sequence). This CDR3 is 11 amino acids long. V was trimmed by 1 base and J by 5 bases, leaving 3 bases between them. The CDR3 DNA reads TGTGCCAGCAGCCAAGGAAACGAGCAGTACTTC. It encodes CASSQGNEQYF.

This CDR3 is CASSIQGYEQFF. In nucleotides, the CDR3 is TGTGCCAGTAGTATACAGGGGTATGAGCAGTTCTTC. The J gene is TRBJ2-1, the V gene TRBV19, with D perhaps matching TRBD1 (6 bases). The CDR3 spans 12 residues. Between the trimmed V and J ends, which lost 2 bases and 8 bases, there was a span of 7 bases. Germline loops: CDR1 LNHDA, CDR2 SQIVND (reference sequence).

The chain carries TRBV5-4 and TRBJ1-1, with 7 bases fitting TRBD1. This CDR3 spans 15 amino acids. V trimming: 4 bases; J trimming: 4 bases; junction bases outside the gene matches: 10. Germline V gene lookup returns CDR1 SGHNT and CDR2 YYREEE (reference sequence). The CDR3 reads CASSLGQATTTEAFF. CDR3 DNA sequence: TGTGCCAGCAGCCTAGGACAGGCCACGACCACTGAAGCTTTCTTT.

The V call is TRBV27, the J call TRBJ1-2; the D is unclear. This CDR3 comprises 13 residues. Germline CDR1 MNHEY, CDR2 SMNVEV (reference sequence). V lost 2 bases, J lost 5 bases, and 9 bases lay in between. CDR3 sequence: CASSLNRGYGYTF. The CDR3 DNA sequence: TGTGCCAGCAGTTTAAATCGCGGGTATGGCTACACCTTC.

The rearrangement joins TRBV3-1 (or the pseudogene TRBV3-2) to TRBJ2-7, with D perhaps TRBD2 (5 bases). Germline CDR1 LGHDT, CDR2 YNNKEL (reference sequence). This CDR3 is built from 13 residues. Trimming took off 10 bases at V and 0 bases at J, with 13 bases between the two ends. The chain's CDR3 is CATGELTSYEQYF. As DNA, the CDR3 is TGTGCCACCGGGGAGCTTACCTCCTACGAGCAGTACTTC.

The genes are TRBV19 and TRBJ2-2; the match to TRBD1 covers 9 bases. The CDR3 is made up of 16 amino acids. V was clipped by 6 bases and J by 1 base; unmatched bases: 6. Germline assignment: CDR1 LNHDA and CDR2 SQIVND (reference sequence). CDR3 protein: CASSSTGGVNTGELFF. The CDR3 nucleotides read TGTGCCAGTAGCTCGACAGGGGGTGTGAACACCGGGGAGCTGTTTTTT. The whole variable domain, filled in from reference TRBV19 and TRBJ2-2, reads DGGITQSPKYLFRKEGQNVTLSCEQNLNHDAMYWYRQDPGQGLRLIYYSQIVNDFQKGDIAEGYSVSREKKESFPLTVTSAQKNPTAFYLCASSSTGGVNTGELFFGEGSRLTVL.

V gene TRBV19 combines with J gene TRBJ1-1; the D gene is possibly TRBD1 (6 bases). Per the germline V gene, CDR1 is LNHDA and CDR2 is SQIVND (reference sequence). This CDR3 is 14 amino acids long. V was shortened by 3 bases and J by 11 bases, with 19 bases between the two germline ends. The CDR3 here is CASSMGRGGRRAFF. The CDR3 DNA follows: TGTGCCAGTAGTATGGGCAGGGGTGGACGACGGGCTTTCTTT.

V usage is TRBV3-1 (or the pseudogene TRBV3-2) and J usage is TRBJ2-6, with TRBD2 identical over 10 bases. The germline V gene has CDR1 LGHDT and CDR2 YNNKEL (reference sequence). V trimming: 2 bases; J trimming: 4 bases; junction bases outside the gene matches: 5. The CDR3 has 17 amino acids. The CDR3 DNA reads TGTGCCAGCAGCCAACAGCGGGGGGGCCTGGGGGCCAACGTCCTGACTTTC. It encodes CASSQQRGGLGANVLTF.

The chain recombines TRBV27 with TRBJ1-5; D remains unclear. Germline V lookup: CDR1 MNHEY, CDR2 SMNVEV (reference sequence). This CDR3 has 14 amino acids. The V end was cut by 4 bases, the J end by 0 bases, with 7 bases between. CDR3 sequence: CASSSRDSNQPQHF. DNA for the CDR3: TGTGCCAGCAGTTCAAGGGATAGCAATCAGCCCCAGCATTTT.

This clone has only a few counts. This sequence joins TRBV2 and TRBJ1-1; 7 positions match TRBD1. This CDR3 has 15 residues. V was pared by 7 bases and J by 4 bases, with 12 bases of the junction left unmatched. Looked up from germline, CDR1 is SNHLY and CDR2 is FYNNEI. Here the CDR3 reads CASIRSVPGGTEAFF. DNA of the CDR3: TGTGCCAGCATCCGATCGGTACCAGGGGGCACTGAAGCTTTCTTT.

V and J are TRBV3-1 (or the pseudogene TRBV3-2) and TRBJ2-3, with 12 bases matching TRBD2. J lost 4 bases, V lost 5 bases, and 4 bases had no gene match. CDR1 and CDR2 from the germline V gene are LGHDT and YNNKEL (reference sequence). The CDR3 runs to 15 residues. CDR3 bases: TGTGCCAGCAGCTCTAGCGGGGGGGCCTCAGATACGCAGTATTTT. Amino acid sequence: CASSSSGGASDTQYF.

This chain uses TRBV6-5 with TRBJ1-2, with a possible D match to TRBD1 (5 bases). V was shortened by 0 bases and J by 6 bases, with 11 bases between the two germline ends. Germline V gene sequence: CDR1 MNHEY, CDR2 SVGAGI. The length of the CDR3 is 14 residues. CDR3 bases: TGTGCCAGCAGTTACTCGACCAGGGCTAATGGCTACACCTTC. Protein: CASSYSTRANGYTF.

CDR3 sequence: CASSLARGSTDTQYF. DNA of the CDR3: TGTGCCAGCAGCTTAGCACGGGGGAGCACAGATACGCAGTATTTT. The chain has TRBV7-9 and TRBJ2-3; TRBD2 might be the D (6 bases). Trimming stripped 0 bases from V and 0 bases from J, with 7 bases between. This CDR3 spans 15 amino acids. Germline V gene lookup returns CDR1 SEHNR and CDR2 FQNEAQ (reference sequence).

V is TRBV3-1 (or the pseudogene TRBV3-2) and J is TRBJ2-6; D ambiguous. The CDR3 runs to 14 residues. V gave up 4 bases and J gave up 0 bases, with 4 bases separating them. The germline V gene has CDR1 LGHDT and CDR2 YNNKEL (reference sequence). CDR3 bases: TGTGCCAGCAGCCCCAGCTCTGGGGCCAACGTCCTGACTTTC. Its protein product is CASSPSSGANVLTF.

This clone was detected only once. J is TRBJ1-1 and V is TRBV7-9; D uncertain. V was trimmed by 5 bases and J by 4 bases, leaving 11 bases between them. The CDR3 length is 13 residues. The germline CDR1 and CDR2 sequences are SEHNR and FQNEAQ (reference sequence). For the CDR3, the DNA is TGTGCCAGCAGCCCCCCTATGGTCACTGAAGCTTTCTTT. Its protein is CASSPPMVTEAFF.

The chain carries TRBV30 and TRBJ1-6; the D is unclear. The CDR3 has 15 amino acids. With 1 base removed from V and 7 bases from J, the gap between germline ends came to 14 bases. Germline V gene data show CDR1 as GTSNPN and CDR2 as SVGIG (reference sequence). The CDR3 DNA reads as TGTGCCTGGAGTGCGACGAAGGGAGGGAATTCACCCCTCCACTTT. It yields the protein CAWSATKGGNSPLHF.

The chain combines TRBV5-4 with TRBJ1-2; D not certain. The CDR3 has 12 residues. Germline V lookup: CDR1 SGHNT, CDR2 YYREEE (reference sequence). Deletions cut 2 bases from V and 7 bases from J, with 9 bases between. DNA of the CDR3: TGTGCCAGCAGCTTCCCCAGATCTGGCTACACCTTC. It encodes CASSFPRSGYTF.

V is TRBV5-1 and J is TRBJ2-3, with D tentatively TRBD1 or TRBD2 (5 bases each). This CDR3 region has 16 residues. Trimming took 3 bases from V and 2 from J, leaving 16 bases between them. Germline CDR1 SGHRS, CDR2 YFSETQ. The DNA for the CDR3 is TGCGCCAGCAGCTCTGCCCGGGACGGATACACAGATACGCAGTATTTT. Its translation: CASSSARDGYTDTQYF. The full variable domain, completed using reference TRBV5-1 and TRBJ2-3, is KAGVTQTPRYLIKTRGQQVTLSCSPISGHRSVSWYQQTPGQGLQFLFEYFSETQRNKGNFPGRFSGRQFSNSRSEMNVSTLELGDSALYLCASSSARDGYTDTQYFGPGTRLTVL.